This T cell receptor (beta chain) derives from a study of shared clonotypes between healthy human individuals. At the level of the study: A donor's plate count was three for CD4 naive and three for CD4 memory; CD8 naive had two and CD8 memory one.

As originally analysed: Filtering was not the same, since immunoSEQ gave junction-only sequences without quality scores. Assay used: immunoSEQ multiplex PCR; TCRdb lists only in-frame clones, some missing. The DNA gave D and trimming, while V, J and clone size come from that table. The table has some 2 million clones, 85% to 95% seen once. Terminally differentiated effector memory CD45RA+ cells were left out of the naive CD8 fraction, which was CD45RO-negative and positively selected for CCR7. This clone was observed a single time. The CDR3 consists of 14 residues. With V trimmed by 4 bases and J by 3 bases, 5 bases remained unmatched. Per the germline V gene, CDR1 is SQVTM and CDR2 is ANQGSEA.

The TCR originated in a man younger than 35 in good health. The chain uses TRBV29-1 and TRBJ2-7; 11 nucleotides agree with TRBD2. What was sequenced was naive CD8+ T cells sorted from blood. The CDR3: CSVVPSGGIYEQYF. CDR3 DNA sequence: TGCAGCGTTGTCCCTAGCGGGGGGATCTACGAGCAGTACTTC.